A selection of T cell receptor beta chains follows, all from one sample in a study of T cells after yellow fever vaccination. TCRdb redid the calling of the 5' RACE reads with MiXCR, one entry per CDR3 protein. In the table there are over 300,000 distinct CDR3 sequences, 4.1% of which are singletons. Sequenced material: PBMCs, taken 5 days after the yellow fever booster vaccination. The receptors were gathered from a man aged 18 to 35 who received the YFV17D yellow fever vaccine. CDR3s include the opening cysteine and the closing phenylalanine or tryptophan. D genes are given only for firm matches. A clone size is listed for some rows: how often the clone was seen (once, few, many), or a class if it is expanded.

TRBV3-1	TRBJ1-6	-	-	CASGYSSPLHF	TGTGCCAGCGGCTACAGTTCACCCCTCCACTTT
TRBV11-2	TRBJ1-6	few	-	CASSLVNRGAGAPFSPLHF	TGTGCCAGCAGCTTAGTAAACCGGGGGGCAGGGGCCCCCTTTTCACCCCTCCACTTT
TRBV4-1	TRBJ2-3	few	TRBD2	CASSQLGGTADTQYF	TGCGCCAGCAGCCAATTGGGGGGGACGGCAGATACGCAGTATTTT
TRBV29-1	TRBJ2-3	-	-	CSVEGGGFTDTQYF	TGCAGCGTTGAAGGGGGGGGCTTCACAGATACGCAGTATTTT
TRBV14	TRBJ2-5	few	-	CASSQDTQGKTQYF	TGTGCCAGCAGCCAAGATACCCAGGGAAAGACCCAGTACTTC
TRBV27	TRBJ2-2	-	TRBD2	CASSFSGGIGGELFF	TGTGCCAGCAGTTTTAGCGGGGGTATTGGCGGGGAGCTGTTTTTT
TRBV3-1	TRBJ1-1	few	-	CASSQFASDTEAFF	TGTGCCAGCAGCCAATTCGCGTCAGACACTGAAGCTTTCTTT
TRBV27	TRBJ1-5	-	-	CASRPLASQPQHF	TGTGCCAGCCGACCCCTGGCGAGTCAGCCCCAGCATTTT
TRBV7-6	TRBJ1-4	few	TRBD1	CASSPGQADGKLFF	TGTGCCAGCAGCCCAGGACAGGCGGATGGAAAACTGTTTTTT
TRBV7-2	TRBJ1-3	-	-	CASSLSAGPGNTIYF	TGTGCCAGCAGCTTAAGTGCCGGACCGGGAAACACCATATATTTT
TRBV2	TRBJ1-5	-	-	CASSEARAGNQPQHF	TGTGCCAGCAGTGAAGCGCGGGCGGGGAATCAGCCCCAGCATTTT
TRBV13	TRBJ1-2	-	TRBD1	CASSSRDRGPRGYTF	TGTGCCAGCAGCTCCCGGGACAGGGGGCCTCGGGGCTACACCTTC
TRBV7-2	TRBJ2-2	many	-	CASSLSGHATGELFF	TGTGCCAGCAGCTTAAGCGGGCACGCTACCGGGGAGCTGTTTTTT
TRBV7-2	TRBJ2-6	-	TRBD1	CASSFGTAGANVLTF	TGTGCCAGCAGCTTCGGGACAGCTGGGGCCAACGTCCTGACTTTC
TRBV28	TRBJ1-2	few	-	CASSLPSRGTYGYTF	TGTGCCAGCAGTTTGCCCTCGCGGGGGACCTATGGCTACACCTTC
TRBV9	TRBJ2-3	many	-	CASSATSTDTQYF	TGTGCCAGCAGCGCAACTAGCACAGATACGCAGTATTTT
TRBV7-2	TRBJ1-3	-	-	CASSLDSSLGNTIYF	TGTGCCAGCAGCTTAGACAGTTCCCTCGGAAACACCATATATTTT
TRBV12-3/TRBV12-4	TRBJ2-3	-	TRBD2	CASSLALTSTSTDTQYF	TGTGCCAGCAGTTTAGCCTTGACTAGCACTAGCACAGATACGCAGTATTTT
TRBV28	TRBJ2-5	-	-	CASRRRGKETQYF	TGTGCCAGCAGGCGACGGGGTAAAGAGACCCAGTACTTC
TRBV5-1	TRBJ2-1	many	TRBD2	CASSWTSGTRDEQFF	TGCGCCAGCAGCTGGACTAGCGGAACTCGGGATGAGCAGTTCTTC
TRBV5-5	TRBJ1-5	-	-	CASSPLPGGNQPQHF	TGTGCCAGCAGCCCCCTCCCGGGGGGTAATCAGCCCCAGCATTTT
TRBV7-2	TRBJ1-5	few	-	CASSLDSLNQPQHF	TGTGCCAGCAGTTTGGACAGCCTAAATCAGCCCCAGCATTTT
TRBV12-3/TRBV12-4	TRBJ1-5	few	-	CASSWGWGEGRPQHF	TGTGCCAGCAGTTGGGGGTGGGGGGAAGGTCGCCCCCAGCATTTT
TRBV5-1	TRBJ1-6	-	TRBD1	CASSLADRDNSPLHF	TGCGCCAGCAGCTTGGCGGACAGGGATAATTCACCCCTCCACTTT
TRBV20-1	TRBJ2-7	few	-	CSARLNTRAGRYEQYF	TGCAGTGCTAGACTGAACACCCGGGCAGGGAGGTACGAGCAGTACTTC
TRBV7-9	TRBJ1-2	-	TRBD1	CASSARRGTYGYTF	TGTGCCAGCAGCGCCCGCAGGGGGACCTATGGCTACACCTTC
TRBV5-1	TRBJ2-2	few	-	CASSYYGPNTGELFF	TGCGCCAGCAGCTACTACGGCCCGAACACCGGGGAGCTGTTTTTT
TRBV12-5	TRBJ1-1	few	TRBD1	CASGLGTGVTEAFF	TGTGCTAGTGGTTTGGGGACAGGGGTTACTGAAGCTTTCTTT
TRBV5-1	TRBJ2-5	many	-	CASSAAALGLQETQYF	TGCGCCAGCAGCGCCGCGGCTCTCGGGCTCCAAGAGACCCAGTACTTC
TRBV4-3	TRBJ1-6	many	-	CASSQIQGPRDSPLHF	TGCGCCAGCAGCCAAATTCAGGGGCCAAGGGATTCACCCCTCCACTTT
TRBV4-1	TRBJ1-3	many	-	CASSQGPPSPGNTIYF	TGCGCCAGCAGCCAAGGTCCTCCCTCCCCTGGAAACACCATATATTTT
TRBV5-1	TRBJ2-5	-	-	CASSSAQGGETQYF	TGCGCCAGCAGCTCGGCGCAGGGAGGAGAGACCCAGTACTTC
TRBV28	TRBJ2-2	few	-	CASSNDFRGTGELFF	TGTGCCAGCAGTAATGACTTTAGGGGCACCGGGGAGCTGTTTTTT
TRBV10-3	TRBJ2-7	few	-	CAISQGKEAEQYF	TGTGCCATCAGCCAAGGGAAGGAGGCCGAGCAGTACTTC
TRBV6-5	TRBJ2-3	few	-	CASSPIRGVDTQYF	TGTGCCAGCAGTCCCATTAGGGGCGTCGATACGCAGTATTTT
TRBV20-1	TRBJ2-1	many	-	CSAPRGGGNNEQFF	TGCAGTGCCCCCCGCGGAGGGGGGAACAATGAGCAGTTCTTC
TRBV5-1	TRBJ2-3	-	-	CASREADTQYF	TGCGCCAGCAGGGAGGCAGATACGCAGTATTTT
TRBV5-5	TRBJ2-6	-	-	CASSSVSGSGANVLTF	TGTGCCAGCAGCTCTGTGAGCGGCTCTGGGGCCAACGTCCTGACTTTC
TRBV29-1	TRBJ2-2	-	TRBD1	CSVTTGGNTGELFF	TGCAGCGTTACGACAGGGGGCAACACCGGGGAGCTGTTTTTT
TRBV4-2	TRBJ1-3	few	TRBD1	CASSRQGAFVLGDSGNTIYF	TGTGCCAGCAGCCGACAGGGGGCTTTTGTGTTGGGAGACTCTGGAAACACCATATATTTT
TRBV12-3/TRBV12-4	TRBJ1-1	many	-	CASSSDRYTEAFF	TGTGCCAGCAGTTCCGACAGATACACTGAAGCTTTCTTT
TRBV27	TRBJ1-1	few	-	CASSRHSGLYTEAFF	TGTGCCAGCAGCCGACATTCAGGGCTGTACACTGAAGCTTTCTTT
TRBV29-1	TRBJ2-5	-	TRBD1	CSVTGAEETQYF	TGCAGCGTCACAGGGGCGGAAGAGACCCAGTACTTC
TRBV4-3	TRBJ1-3	many	-	CASSQVSPGGSDAGNTIYF	TGCGCCAGCAGCCAAGTCTCCCCGGGGGGGAGCGATGCTGGAAACACCATATATTTT
TRBV4-1	TRBJ2-5	few	TRBD2	CASSQDHSGQETQYF	TGCGCCAGCAGCCAGGATCATAGCGGGCAAGAGACCCAGTACTTC
TRBV20-1	TRBJ2-2	-	-	CSARDVGTGELFF	TGCAGTGCTAGAGATGTGGGGACCGGGGAGCTGTTTTTT
TRBV7-3	TRBJ2-2	-	-	CASSPRLMGGELFF	TGTGCCAGCAGCCCACGCTTGATGGGTGGGGAGCTGTTTTTT
TRBV27	TRBJ2-5	many	TRBD1	CASMTGGETQYF	TGTGCCAGCATGACAGGGGGAGAGACCCAGTACTTC
TRBV12-3/TRBV12-4	TRBJ1-2	-	TRBD1	CASTLDRGQDGYTF	TGTGCCAGCACTTTGGACAGGGGGCAGGATGGCTACACCTTC
TRBV20-1	TRBJ2-7	-	-	CSARVEPSYEQYF	TGCAGTGCTAGAGTAGAACCCTCCTACGAGCAGTACTTC
TRBV29-1	TRBJ2-2	-	-	CSVDFMNTGELFF	TGCAGCGTTGATTTCATGAACACCGGGGAGCTGTTTTTT
TRBV5-1	TRBJ2-3	-	-	CASSLEHITDTQYF	TGCGCCAGCAGCTTGGAACATATCACAGATACGCAGTATTTT